The rows below give T cell receptor beta chains drawn from one sample of a study of blood T cell repertoires in COVID-19. Sequencing used immunoSEQ multiplex PCR; TCRdb keeps in-frame clones, though not all of them. The profile shows over 130,000 clones, about nine tenths of them singletons. The sequenced sample was peripheral blood. Receptor source: a woman aged 60 to 75 with active or convalescent COVID-19. CDR3s include the opening cysteine and the closing phenylalanine or tryptophan. D genes are given only for firm matches. Part of the rows lack a size; the others show once, few, many or a class for expanded clones.

DNA: TGCGCCAGCAGCTTCGGCAGGGGGAAAGGGAATGAGCAGTTCTTC; CDR3: CASSFGRGKGNEQFF; J: TRBJ2-1; D: TRBD1; V: TRBV5-1; size: NA
DNA: TGTGCCAGCAGTGAATCCGGAGGACAGGGGGAAAATCAGCCCCAGCATTTT; CDR3: CASSESGGQGENQPQHF; J: TRBJ1-5; D: TRBD1; V: TRBV25-1; size: NA
DNA: TGTGCCAGCAGCCCGAACGGGGGGAAAGAGACCCAGTACTTC; CDR3: CASSPNGGKETQYF; J: TRBJ2-5; D: TRBD2; V: TRBV7-2; size: NA
DNA: TGTGCCAGCAGTTACCAGGACAGGGGCCCTTACAATGAGCAGTTCTTC; CDR3: CASSYQDRGPYNEQFF; J: TRBJ2-1; D: TRBD1; V: TRBV6-2/TRBV6-3; size: once
DNA: TGTGCCAGCTCACCATTTCCCCAGAGACTAGCGGGGGGTAGTCAGTCCTACGAGCAGTACTTC; CDR3: CASSPFPQRLAGGSQSYEQYF; J: TRBJ2-7; D: TRBD2; V: TRBV18; size: NA
DNA: TGTGCCAGCAGTTACGTGGGACAGGGAGGCAAAAAACTGTTTTTT; CDR3: CASSYVGQGGKKLFF; J: TRBJ1-4; D: TRBD1; V: TRBV6-2/TRBV6-3; size: once
DNA: TGTGCCAGCAGGGTACAGGGGGCGGGCGGGGAGCTGTTTTTT; CDR3: CASRVQGAGGELFF; J: TRBJ2-2; D: TRBD1; V: TRBV6-5; size: NA
DNA: TGCGCCAGCAGCCAAGCGTTTCAGGGGGAGGTCTATGGCTACACCTTC; CDR3: CASSQAFQGEVYGYTF; J: TRBJ1-2; D: TRBD1; V: TRBV4-1; size: once
DNA: TGTGCCAGCAGTTACTCCTTTCGTGCTAGTGGCAATGAGCAGTTCTTC; CDR3: CASSYSFRASGNEQFF; J: TRBJ2-1; D: NA; V: TRBV6-2/TRBV6-3; size: NA
DNA: TGTGCCAGCAAGCCTTCAGGGAACACTGAAGCTTTCTTT; CDR3: CASKPSGNTEAFF; J: TRBJ1-1; D: NA; V: TRBV2; size: NA
DNA: TGTGCCAGCAGTGCTGACAGGGGCGCAAGCTATGGCTACACCTTC; CDR3: CASSADRGASYGYTF; J: TRBJ1-2; D: TRBD1; V: TRBV2; size: NA
DNA: TGTGCCAGTAGTATAGGTGCCAGGGAACTAGCCAAAAACATTCAGTACTTC; CDR3: CASSIGARELAKNIQYF; J: TRBJ2-4; D: NA; V: TRBV19; size: NA
DNA: TGTGCCAGCACCGACGGGGGGGGGCCGGAGACCCAGTACTTC; CDR3: CASTDGGGPETQYF; J: TRBJ2-5; D: TRBD2; V: TRBV19; size: NA
DNA: TGTGCCAGCAGCTCGCGGGGCTTGGGGCAGCTTAATGAAAAACTGTTTTTT; CDR3: CASSSRGLGQLNEKLFF; J: TRBJ1-4; D: NA; V: TRBV7-2; size: NA
DNA: TGTGCCATCAGTGAGGCGAAAGGGGGGGGAGATACGCAGTATTTT; CDR3: CAISEAKGGGDTQYF; J: TRBJ2-3; D: NA; V: TRBV10-3; size: NA
DNA: TGTGCCAGCAGCCAACTAAGGAACACTGAAGCTTTCTTT; CDR3: CASSQLRNTEAFF; J: TRBJ1-1; D: NA; V: TRBV6-5; size: NA
DNA: TGTGCCAGCAGTTACTCGACCGGGGGGCTGGAAACCTTC; CDR3: CASSYSTGGLETF; J: TRBJ1-2; D: NA; V: TRBV6-5; size: NA
DNA: TGTGCCAGCAGTACGGGACAGGGCTACAATGAGCAGTTCTTC; CDR3: CASSTGQGYNEQFF; J: TRBJ2-1; D: TRBD1; V: TRBV6-6; size: NA
DNA: TGCGCCAGCAGTAATACAGAGATGAACACTGAAGCTTTCTTT; CDR3: CASSNTEMNTEAFF; J: TRBJ1-1; D: NA; V: TRBV10-2; size: NA
DNA: TGTGCCAGCAGCCAGGGGACTAGCGGGGAATCCCAGTACTTC; CDR3: CASSQGTSGESQYF; J: TRBJ2-5; D: TRBD2; V: TRBV3-1/TRBV3-2; size: once
DNA: TGCGCCAGCAGCTTGAAGTTATCGGGTACTGAAGCTTTCTTT; CDR3: CASSLKLSGTEAFF; J: TRBJ1-1; D: NA; V: TRBV5-1; size: once
DNA: TGTGCCAGCAGCCACCTTGACAGGAACACTGAAGCTTTCTTT; CDR3: CASSHLDRNTEAFF; J: TRBJ1-1; D: NA; V: TRBV3-1/TRBV3-2; size: NA
DNA: TGTGCCAGCAGCTTGGGAGGAATCAACACCGGGGAGCTGTTTTTT; CDR3: CASSLGGINTGELFF; J: TRBJ2-2; D: NA; V: TRBV5-6; size: NA
DNA: TGTGCCAGCAGCTTCGTCGCGGCGGGCTACACCTTC; CDR3: CASSFVAAGYTF; J: TRBJ1-2; D: NA; V: TRBV7-4; size: NA
DNA: TGTGCCAGCAGCTTAATCGGACAGGACACAGATACGCAGTATTTT; CDR3: CASSLIGQDTDTQYF; J: TRBJ2-3; D: TRBD1; V: TRBV7-3; size: NA
DNA: TGTGCCAGCAGCTTGGGGACTAGCGGGGGGGTCTTGAGCAATGAGCAGTTCTTC; CDR3: CASSLGTSGGVLSNEQFF; J: TRBJ2-1; D: TRBD2; V: TRBV7-3; size: NA
DNA: TGTGCCAGCAGCCGACCCGGGTACACTGAAGCTTTCTTT; CDR3: CASSRPGYTEAFF; J: TRBJ1-1; D: NA; V: TRBV6-5; size: NA
DNA: TGTGCCAGCAGCTTCGCATCCGGGGAGCAGTACTTC; CDR3: CASSFASGEQYF; J: TRBJ2-7; D: NA; V: TRBV5-6; size: NA
DNA: TGTGCCAGCAACACGACTAGCGGGGGACATGAGGGGGATGAGCAGTTCTTC; CDR3: CASNTTSGGHEGDEQFF; J: TRBJ2-1; D: NA; V: TRBV21-1; size: NA
DNA: TGCAGCGTCTTAGACAGGAACACTGAAGCTTTCTTT; CDR3: CSVLDRNTEAFF; J: TRBJ1-1; D: NA; V: TRBV29-1; size: NA
DNA: TGCGCCAGCAGTCGGGAGACAGGGGATAGGCTTACGCAGTATTTT; CDR3: CASSRETGDRLTQYF; J: TRBJ2-3; D: TRBD1; V: TRBV4-1; size: NA
DNA: TGTGCCAGCAGCACAGGGGGCTCTGGAAACACCATATATTTT; CDR3: CASSTGGSGNTIYF; J: TRBJ1-3; D: TRBD1; V: TRBV9; size: NA
DNA: TGTGCCAGCAGCTTGAGTACCCAAAGAGGCTACACCTTC; CDR3: CASSLSTQRGYTF; J: TRBJ1-2; D: NA; V: TRBV7-2; size: NA
DNA: TGCGCCAGCAGCCAAGTTCAGGGAACGAACACTGAAGCTTTCTTT; CDR3: CASSQVQGTNTEAFF; J: TRBJ1-1; D: NA; V: TRBV4-1; size: NA
DNA: TGTGCCAGCAGCCTCCTCGGGGGGGCAGGGGATTCACCCCTCCACTTT; CDR3: CASSLLGGAGDSPLHF; J: TRBJ1-6; D: NA; V: TRBV11-2; size: NA
DNA: TGTGCCAGCTCCCGAGAGGGTAATTCACCCCTCCACTTT; CDR3: CASSREGNSPLHF; J: TRBJ1-6; D: NA; V: TRBV7-9; size: NA
DNA: TGCGCCAGCAGCCAAGATAGGCTCGGGACAGGGGTAAGGGAGCAGTACTTC; CDR3: CASSQDRLGTGVREQYF; J: TRBJ2-7; D: TRBD1; V: TRBV4-1; size: NA
DNA: TGTGCCAGCAGCAAGGACAGGAGGAACACCGGGGAGCTGTTTTTT; CDR3: CASSKDRRNTGELFF; J: TRBJ2-2; D: TRBD1; V: TRBV7-3; size: NA
DNA: TGCGCCAGCAGCCCCGGGGGGGGAGGTGGCTACACCTTC; CDR3: CASSPGGGGGYTF; J: TRBJ1-2; D: NA; V: TRBV4-1; size: once
DNA: TGTGCCAGCAGCTTTGGGACAGGGGGATATGGTAATGAAAAACTGTTTTTT; CDR3: CASSFGTGGYGNEKLFF; J: TRBJ1-4; D: TRBD1; V: TRBV5-6; size: NA